Detailed here is one TCR beta chain. The antigen is undetermined. The CDR3 sequence is 16 residues long. Per the germline V gene, CDR1 is MNHEY and CDR2 is SMNVEV (reference sequence). The trim removed 3 bases at V and 4 bases at J, leaving 7 bases unmatched. This sample is part of a study of cytomegalovirus exposure and HLA in healthy donors. General study results and limits: In a later analysis, a missense DCLRE1C variant was linked to TCR beta V- and J-gene trimming.

At the time of sampling, donors were nominally healthy, though unrecorded immune exposures were likely. The PCR was carried out with 60 Vbeta primers and 13 Jbeta primers. The table came from immunoSEQ multiplex PCR; TCRdb's copy has only in-frame clones and leaves some out. The sample shows approximately 160,000 clones, 65% to 70% of them seen only once. The source material was PBMCs. The chain is built from TRBV27 and TRBJ2-7, with 12 positions matching TRBD2. The receptor comes from a woman aged 18-35 years in good health and CMV-seropositive. This CDR3 is CASSFLTSGRGYEQYF. The CDR3 DNA reads as TGTGCCAGCAGTTTTCTGACTAGCGGGAGAGGGTACGAGCAGTACTTC.